This T cell receptor (beta chain) is from a study of shared clonotypes between healthy human individuals. The wider study: Donor composition was a couple of women and a few men, aged 18 to 49. Each donor had three CD4 naive, three CD4 memory, two CD8 naive and one CD8 memory plate.

Trimming left V 6 bases short and J 4 bases short, with 15 bases between. The CDR3 extends over 14 amino acids. Germline V lookup: CDR1 MGHRA, CDR2 YSYEKL. Using immunoSEQ multiplex PCR, the repertoire was profiled, and TCRdb retains in-frame clones only, with some absent. The sample records about 2.4 million clones, 80% to 95% being singletons. Sequenced sample: naive CD4+ T cells from PBMCs. The subset: CD45RA+ positively selected. This rearrangement joins TRBV4-1 to TRBJ1-2, with a possible D match to TRBD1 (5 bases). This sequence was found in a man between 18 and 29 years old in good health. Some clones in this sample may be carry-over from other donors' samples. CDR3 nucleotide sequence: TGCGCCAGCAGGTCCCCACAGGTCGGCTATGGCTACACCTTC. Protein product: CASRSPQVGYGYTF.